Each of the 4 T cell receptor beta chains below was sequenced from the same sample in a study of vaccination effects on CD4 cells after COVID-19. No antigen is known for these receptors. Following an approximately 9-day culture, CD4+ T cells were purified. The cohort was immunized with two doses of either the BNT162b2 or mRNA-1273 vaccine. Sequenced by immunoSEQ multiplex PCR; TCRdb stores in-frame clones only, minus some. The data contain tens of thousands of clones, 73% of them seen just once; the ten biggest clones take up approximately 2%. This specimen was CD4+ T cells from PBMCs cultured without peptide, taken after COVID-19 vaccination. Receptors originate from a human donor who received a COVID-19 vaccine.

The chain has TRBV3-1 (or the pseudogene TRBV3-2) and TRBJ2-2, with a tentative D call TRBD1 (6 bases). With 2 bases removed from V and 5 bases from J, the gap between germline ends came to 18 bases. The germline gives CDR1 LGHDT, CDR2 YNNKEL (reference sequence). The CDR3 runs to 17 residues. The CDR3 DNA reads TGTGCCAGCAGCCAAATACAGGGAGTGTGGGGGACCGGGGAGCTGTTTTTT. This translates into CASSQIQGVWGTGELFF.

The rearrangement uses TRBV9 and TRBJ2-5; 7 nucleotides agree with TRBD2. Per the germline V gene, CDR1 is SGDLS and CDR2 is YYNGEE. V lost 4 bases and J lost 6; bases outside the gene matches: 15. CDR3 length: 16 amino acids. The CDR3 reads CASSPVGGASVKTQYF. DNA of the CDR3: TGTGCCAGCAGCCCAGTGGGAGGGGCAAGTGTGAAGACCCAGTACTTC.

This sequence joins TRBV3-1 (or the pseudogene TRBV3-2) and TRBJ2-1, with D possibly called TRBD1 or TRBD2 (5 bases each). The germline V gene encodes CDR1 LGHDT and CDR2 YNNKEL (reference sequence). The CDR3 is 15 residues long. Trimming pared 5 bases from V and 4 bases from J, leaving 15 bases between. Here the CDR3 reads CASSTPGRTYNEQFF. DNA for the CDR3: TGTGCCAGCAGCACGCCGGGACGGACTTACAATGAGCAGTTCTTC.

This rearrangement joins TRBV5-5 to TRBJ2-5; D possibly corresponds to TRBD2 (5 bases). V lost 0 bases and J lost 4, with 13 bases in between. Per germline, CDR1 SGHKS and CDR2 YYEKEE (reference sequence). The CDR3 loop spans 15 amino acids. The CDR3 sequence is CASSLGPGGPETQYF. The CDR3 region has the DNA TGTGCCAGCAGCTTGGGCCCAGGAGGCCCAGAGACCCAGTACTTC.